Sequencing of this TCR beta chain was carried out in a study of blood T cell repertoires in COVID-19. Each participant's cohort was designated according to participant-reported clinical history. As originally analysed: It was from reference gene primer amplification that nucleated cell counts were estimated. TCRdb's table, derived via immunoSEQ multiplex PCR, lists solely in-frame clones and lacks some. V and J calls and clone size are those listed in that table; D and trimming were worked out from the DNA. Of 150,000 to 250,000 clones listed, roughly 82% were seen once; the top ten hold approximately 12%. This clonotype was obtained from a man in his forties who had recovered from COVID-19. Source material: PBMCs or T cells enriched from blood (not recorded which).

For the CDR3, the DNA is TGTGCCAGCAGTGCGGACAGTCCCATTTTCACTGAAGCTTTCTTT. Protein product: CASSADSPIFTEAFF. The chain employs TRBV2 and TRBJ1-1, with D perhaps matching TRBD1 (6 bases). V was pared by 4 bases and J by 4 bases, with 16 bases between. Germline CDR1 and CDR2: SNHLY and FYNNEI. This CDR3 comprises 15 residues.